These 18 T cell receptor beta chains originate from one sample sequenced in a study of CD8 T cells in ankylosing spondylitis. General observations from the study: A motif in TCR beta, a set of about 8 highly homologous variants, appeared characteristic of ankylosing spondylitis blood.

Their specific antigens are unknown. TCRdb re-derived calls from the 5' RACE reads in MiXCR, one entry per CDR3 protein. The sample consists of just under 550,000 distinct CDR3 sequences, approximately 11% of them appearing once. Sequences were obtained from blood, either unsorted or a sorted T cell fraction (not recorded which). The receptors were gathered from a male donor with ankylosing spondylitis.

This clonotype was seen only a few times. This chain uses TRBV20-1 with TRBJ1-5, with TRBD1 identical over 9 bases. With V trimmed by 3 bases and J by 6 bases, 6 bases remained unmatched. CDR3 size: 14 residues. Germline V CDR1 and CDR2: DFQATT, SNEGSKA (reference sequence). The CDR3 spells CSASPGTGFQPQHF. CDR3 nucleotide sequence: TGCAGTGCTAGCCCCGGGACAGGGTTTCAGCCCCAGCATTTT.

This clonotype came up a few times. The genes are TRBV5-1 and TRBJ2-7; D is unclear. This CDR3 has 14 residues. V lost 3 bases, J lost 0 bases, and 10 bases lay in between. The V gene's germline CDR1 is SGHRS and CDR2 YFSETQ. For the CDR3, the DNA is TGCGCCAGCAGCTCCTCGGACGGCTCCTACGAGCAGTACTTC. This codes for CASSSSDGSYEQYF.

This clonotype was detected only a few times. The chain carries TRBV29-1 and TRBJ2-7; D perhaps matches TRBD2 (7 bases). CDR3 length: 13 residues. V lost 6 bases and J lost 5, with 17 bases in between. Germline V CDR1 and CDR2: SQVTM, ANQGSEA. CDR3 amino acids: CSVHAGEGDEQYF. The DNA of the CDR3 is TGCAGCGTCCACGCGGGGGAGGGGGACGAGCAGTACTTC.

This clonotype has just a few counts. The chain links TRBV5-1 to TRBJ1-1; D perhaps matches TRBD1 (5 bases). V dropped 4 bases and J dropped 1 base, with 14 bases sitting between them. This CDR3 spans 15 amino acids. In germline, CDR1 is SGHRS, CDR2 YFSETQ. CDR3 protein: CASSTFGGRNTEAFF. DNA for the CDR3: TGCGCCAGCAGCACCTTCGGGGGTAGGAACACTGAAGCTTTCTTT.

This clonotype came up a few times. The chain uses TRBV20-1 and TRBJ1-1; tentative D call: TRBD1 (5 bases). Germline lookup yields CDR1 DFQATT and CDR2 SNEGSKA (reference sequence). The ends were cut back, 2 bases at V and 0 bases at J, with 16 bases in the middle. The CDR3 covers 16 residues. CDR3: CSARQGGISMNTEAFF. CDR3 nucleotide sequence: TGCAGTGCTAGACAGGGAGGGATTAGCATGAACACTGAAGCTTTCTTT.

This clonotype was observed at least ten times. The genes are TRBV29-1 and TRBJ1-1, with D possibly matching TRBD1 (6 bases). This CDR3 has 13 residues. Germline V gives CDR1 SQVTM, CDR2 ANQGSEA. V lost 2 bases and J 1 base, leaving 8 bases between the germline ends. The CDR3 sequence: CSVEKGGNTEAFF. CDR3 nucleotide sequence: TGCAGCGTTGAAAAAGGGGGGAACACTGAAGCTTTCTTT.

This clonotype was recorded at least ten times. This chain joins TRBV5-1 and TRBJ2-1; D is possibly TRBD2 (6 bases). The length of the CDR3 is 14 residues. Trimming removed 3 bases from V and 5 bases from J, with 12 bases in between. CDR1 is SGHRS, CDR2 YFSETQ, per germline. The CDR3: CASSYRTNDNEQFF. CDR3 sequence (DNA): TGCGCCAGCAGCTACAGGACTAACGACAATGAGCAGTTCTTC. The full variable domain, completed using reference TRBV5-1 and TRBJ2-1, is KAGVTQTPRYLIKTRGQQVTLSCSPISGHRSVSWYQQTPGQGLQFLFEYFSETQRNKGNFPGRFSGRQFSNSRSEMNVSTLELGDSALYLCASSYRTNDNEQFFGPGTRLTVL.

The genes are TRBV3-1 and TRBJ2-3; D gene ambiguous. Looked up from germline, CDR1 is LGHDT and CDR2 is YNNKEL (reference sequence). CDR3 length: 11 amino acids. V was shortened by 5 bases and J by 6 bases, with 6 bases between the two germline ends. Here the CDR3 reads CASSGRDTQYF. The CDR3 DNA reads TGTGCCAGCAGCGGGCGGGATACGCAGTATTTT.

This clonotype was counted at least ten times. The CDR3 region has the DNA TGCAGCACCCTCGAGGACAGGGTCTACAATGAGCAGTTCTTC. Residues: CSTLEDRVYNEQFF. This chain links TRBV29-1 with TRBJ2-1, with TRBD1 matching over 8 bases. This CDR3 has 14 residues. Germline V gene data show CDR1 as SQVTM and CDR2 as ANQGSEA. V gave up 8 bases and J gave up 3 bases; unmatched junction bases: 9.

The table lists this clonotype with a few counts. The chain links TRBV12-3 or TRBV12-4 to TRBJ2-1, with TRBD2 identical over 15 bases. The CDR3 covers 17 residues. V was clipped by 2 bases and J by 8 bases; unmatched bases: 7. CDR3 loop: CASSLMRGLAGGHEQFF. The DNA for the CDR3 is TGTGCCAGCAGTTTAATGCGGGGACTAGCGGGAGGACATGAGCAGTTCTTC.

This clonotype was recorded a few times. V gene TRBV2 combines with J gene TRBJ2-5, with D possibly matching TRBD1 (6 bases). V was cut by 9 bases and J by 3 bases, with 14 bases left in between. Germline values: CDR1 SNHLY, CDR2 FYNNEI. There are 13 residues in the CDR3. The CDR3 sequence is CARGWGRKETQYF. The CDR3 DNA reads TGTGCCAGAGGGTGGGGGCGGAAAGAGACCCAGTACTTC.

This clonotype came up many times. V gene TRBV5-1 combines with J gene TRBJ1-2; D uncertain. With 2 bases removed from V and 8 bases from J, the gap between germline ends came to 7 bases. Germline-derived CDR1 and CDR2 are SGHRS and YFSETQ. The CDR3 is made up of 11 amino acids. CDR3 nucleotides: TGCGCCAGCAGCTTACGCGGGGGCTACACCTTC. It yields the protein CASSLRGGYTF.

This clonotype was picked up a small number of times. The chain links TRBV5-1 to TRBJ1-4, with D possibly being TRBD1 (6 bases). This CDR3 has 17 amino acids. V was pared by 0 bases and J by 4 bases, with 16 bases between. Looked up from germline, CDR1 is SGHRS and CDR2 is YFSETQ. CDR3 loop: CASSLAVIGGGNEKLFF. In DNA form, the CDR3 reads TGCGCCAGCAGCTTGGCCGTCATCGGGGGCGGTAATGAAAAACTGTTTTTT. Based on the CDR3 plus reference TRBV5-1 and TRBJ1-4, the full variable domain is KAGVTQTPRYLIKTRGQQVTLSCSPISGHRSVSWYQQTPGQGLQFLFEYFSETQRNKGNFPGRFSGRQFSNSRSEMNVSTLELGDSALYLCASSLAVIGGGNEKLFFGSGTQLSVL.

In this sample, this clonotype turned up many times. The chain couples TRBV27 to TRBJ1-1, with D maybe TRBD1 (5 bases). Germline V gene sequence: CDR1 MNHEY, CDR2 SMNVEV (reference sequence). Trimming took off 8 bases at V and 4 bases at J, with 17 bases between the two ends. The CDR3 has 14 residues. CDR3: CASCRGVGATEAFF. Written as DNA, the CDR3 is TGTGCCAGCTGCCGGGGAGTTGGGGCCACTGAAGCTTTCTTT.

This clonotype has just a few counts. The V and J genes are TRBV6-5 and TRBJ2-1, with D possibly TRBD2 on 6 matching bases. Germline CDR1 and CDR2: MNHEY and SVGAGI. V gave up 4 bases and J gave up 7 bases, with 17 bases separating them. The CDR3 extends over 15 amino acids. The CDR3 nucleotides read TGTGCCAGCAGTTCCGTTGGGGGAGGAAGTAATGAGCAGTTCTTC. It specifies CASSSVGGGSNEQFF.

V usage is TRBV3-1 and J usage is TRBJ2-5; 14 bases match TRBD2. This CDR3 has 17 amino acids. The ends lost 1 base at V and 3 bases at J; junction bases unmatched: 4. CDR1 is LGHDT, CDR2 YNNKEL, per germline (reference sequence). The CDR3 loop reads CASSQGKGLAGEETQYF. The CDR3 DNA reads TGTGCCAGCAGCCAAGGAAAGGGACTAGCGGGAGAAGAGACCCAGTACTTC.

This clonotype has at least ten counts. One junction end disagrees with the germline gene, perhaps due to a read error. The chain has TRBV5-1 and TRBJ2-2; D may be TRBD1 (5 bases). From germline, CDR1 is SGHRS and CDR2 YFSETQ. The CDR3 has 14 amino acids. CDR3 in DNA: TGTGCCAGCAGCCGCGGACAGAACACCGGGGAGCTGTTTTTT. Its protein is CASSRGQNTGELFF.

CDR3 amino acids: CASSLGGVLVEQYF. As DNA, the CDR3 is TGTGCCAGCAGCTTAGGGGGGGTCCTGGTCGAGCAGTACTTC. This rearrangement joins TRBV7-9 to TRBJ2-7, with D possibly being TRBD2 (6 bases). The CDR3 is made up of 14 amino acids. The V gene lost 1 base and the J gene lost 6 bases, with 13 bases spanning the gap. Germline V gene data show CDR1 as SEHNR and CDR2 as FQNEAQ (reference sequence).